These 5 T cell receptor beta chains were all obtained from the same sample, sequenced in a study of blood T cells in healthy people across ages. A second PCR of roughly 7 to 11 cycles used a sample-barcoded 5' primer and a J-beta primer mix. TCRdb itself ran the 5' RACE reads through MiXCR, one entry per CDR3 protein. The table records about 620,000 distinct CDR3 sequences, around a fifth of them present only once. The sample taken for sequencing was blood. Receptor source: a man between 65 and 80 years old in good health.

The chain uses TRBV6-5 and TRBJ2-5; 9 bases agree with TRBD2. V shed 5 bases, J shed 4 bases, and the junction held 8 bases outside the gene matches. Germline V gene lookup returns CDR1 MNHEY and CDR2 SVGAGI. CDR3 length equals 15 residues. The CDR3: CASSKLPTSGETQYF. The CDR3 bases are TGTGCCAGCAGTAAACTCCCGACTAGCGGAGAGACCCAGTACTTC.

V gene TRBV4-1 combines with J gene TRBJ2-4, with unresolved D. The CDR3 spans 12 residues. The germline V and J ends were trimmed by 7 bases and 7 bases, with 11 bases remaining between them. The germline CDR1 and CDR2 sequences are MGHRA and YSYEKL. DNA of the CDR3: TGCGCCAGCAATAGGAGTGGGAACATTCAGTACTTC. It specifies CASNRSGNIQYF.

In regard to this clonotype: The junction and the germline gene differ at one end; a read error may be behind it. The chain employs TRBV25-1 and TRBJ2-7; 8 bases fit TRBD1. The CDR3 covers 14 residues. Germline V gene sequence: CDR1 MGHDK, CDR2 SYGVNS. The CDR3 loop reads CASSPWQGAGEQCF. Here the CDR3 DNA reads TGTGCCAGCAGCCCCTGGCAGGGGGCAGGCGAGCAGTGCTTC.

The chain uses TRBV13 and TRBJ2-5, with TRBD2 matching 10 bases. The J call may be faulty, since TRBJ2-1 better matches the DNA end. Germline CDR1 reads PRHDT; CDR2 reads FYEKMQ (reference sequence). The CDR3 contains 15 residues. The CDR3, as DNA: TGTGCCAGCAGCTCCGGGACTAGCGCGTACGATGAGCAGTTCTTC. Its translation is CASSSGTSAYDEQFF.

This clonotype was seen a handful of times. This rearrangement joins TRBV10-3 to TRBJ2-3; 11 positions match TRBD2. The V gene's germline CDR1 is ENHRY and CDR2 SYGVKD. After removal of 5 bases from V and 0 bases from J, the junction contained 1 base not matched to a gene. The CDR3 sequence is 15 residues long. CDR3 region: CAISWTSGSTDTQYF. The CDR3 DNA reads TGTGCCATCAGTTGGACTAGCGGGAGCACAGATACGCAGTATTTT.